This passage covers 31 T cell receptor beta chains from one sample sequenced in a study of T cell changes during pregnancy in multiple sclerosis. Measured with immunoSEQ multiplex PCR; TCRdb has only the in-frame clones, and not every one. The sample carries approximately 60,000 clones, around 87% recorded once. Sequencing was carried out using peripheral blood from another person, used as feeder cells. Receptors were obtained from a human donor whose cells served as feeder cells for cultures in a pregnancy study.

The V gene is TRBV5-4, the J gene TRBJ2-1, with 11 positions matching TRBD2. Germline V gene sequence: CDR1 SGHNT, CDR2 YYREEE (reference sequence). This CDR3 comprises 17 residues. After removal of 0 bases from V and 2 bases from J, the junction contained 4 bases not matched to a gene. The CDR3 region has the DNA TGTGCCAGCAGCTTGGGGGGACTAGCGGTCGCCTACAATGAGCAGTTCTTC. The encoded protein is CASSLGGLAVAYNEQFF.

This sequence joins TRBV7-4 and TRBJ2-6; D is unclear. This CDR3 contains 18 residues. Germline V CDR1 and CDR2: SGHVT, SQSDAQ. V lost 2 bases and J lost 5, with 19 bases in between. CDR3 loop: CASSLRSSSQSRANVLTF. The DNA for the CDR3 is TGTGCCAGCAGCTTACGAAGCAGCTCACAAAGTCGGGCCAACGTCCTGACTTTC.

The V gene is TRBV29-1, the J gene TRBJ1-2, with a tentative D call TRBD1 (6 bases). CDR3 length: 12 residues. Germline values: CDR1 SQVTM, CDR2 ANQGSEA. V dropped 5 bases and J dropped 7 bases, with 14 bases sitting between them. CDR3 DNA: TGCAGCGTTAACCCAGGGGCTGGTGGCTACACCTTC. It is translated as CSVNPGAGGYTF. Combining the CDR3 with reference TRBV29-1 and TRBJ1-2 gives the whole variable domain SAVISQKPSRDICQRGTSLTIQCQVDSQVTMMFWYRQQPGQSLTLIATANQGSEATYESGFVIDKFPISRPNLTFSTLTVSNMSPEDSSIYLCSVNPGAGGYTFGSGTRLTVV.

The V call is TRBV4-1, the J call TRBJ1-6; D unresolved. The V and J ends lost 0 bases and 6 bases respectively, with 12 bases between them. Germline CDR1 reads MGHRA; CDR2 reads YSYEKL. The CDR3 extends over 16 amino acids. The CDR3 is CASSQDGPARNSPLHF. The CDR3 bases are TGCGCCAGCAGCCAAGATGGCCCAGCCCGTAATTCACCCCTCCACTTT.

J is TRBJ1-1 and V is TRBV2; possible D gene TRBD1, 6 bases. The length of the CDR3 is 14 residues. Looked up from germline, CDR1 is SNHLY and CDR2 is FYNNEI. Trimming cost V 7 bases and J 3 bases, with 15 bases left between them. The CDR3 DNA is TGTGCCAGCAAACCTTGGGGGCGCGACACTGAAGCTTTCTTT. Translated: CASKPWGRDTEAFF. The full variable domain, its missing parts supplied by reference TRBV2 and TRBJ1-1, is EPEVTQTPSHQVTQMGQEVILRCVPISNHLYFYWYRQILGQKVEFLVSFYNNEISEKSEIFDDQFSVERPDGSNFTLKIRSTKLEDSAMYFCASKPWGRDTEAFFGQGTRLTVV.

This clone came up once. V is TRBV19 and J is TRBJ1-2; D not certain. The CDR3 runs to 13 residues. The germline gives CDR1 LNHDA, CDR2 SQIVND (reference sequence). Trimming stripped 3 bases from V and 4 bases from J, with 9 bases between. The CDR3 loop reads CASSISGSYGYTF. The CDR3 DNA is TGTGCCAGTAGTATTTCCGGAAGCTATGGCTACACCTTC.

This chain joins TRBV2 and TRBJ1-2, with D perhaps matching TRBD1 (6 bases). V lost 8 bases and J 3 bases, leaving 13 bases between the germline ends. The CDR3 sequence is 13 residues long. The germline CDR1 and CDR2 sequences are SNHLY and FYNNEI. In DNA, the CDR3 is TGTGCCAGCCTAGGAGGGGGGGACTATGGCTACACCTTC. This encodes CASLGGGDYGYTF.

The rearrangement links TRBV2 to TRBJ1-1; no definite D call. CDR3 length equals 13 residues. With 5 bases removed from V and 1 base from J, the gap between germline ends came to 8 bases. Germline assignment: CDR1 SNHLY and CDR2 FYNNEI. DNA for the CDR3: TGTGCCAGCAGTAAAACCGAGAACACTGAAGCTTTCTTT. Amino acids: CASSKTENTEAFF.

The chain employs TRBV7-9 and TRBJ2-5; D remains ambiguous. Trimming took off 2 bases at V and 2 bases at J, with 15 bases between the two ends. CDR3 length: 16 amino acids. Germline CDR1 SEHNR, CDR2 FQNEAQ (reference sequence). CDR3 sequence (DNA): TGTGCCAGCAGCTTAAGGCCGAACACCCAACAAGAGACCCAGTACTTC. Translation: CASSLRPNTQQETQYF.

CDR3 bases: TGTGCCAGCAGCTTAGCTTCAGAGGTTGAGCAGTTCTTC. The encoded protein is CASSLASEVEQFF. This rearrangement joins TRBV11-1 to TRBJ2-1; no definite D call. Trimming shortened V by 0 bases and J by 9 bases, and 9 bases separated the two germline ends. The germline V gene encodes CDR1 SGHAT and CDR2 FQDESV (reference sequence). This CDR3 has 13 residues.

This clone came up once. The chain joins TRBV7-9 to TRBJ2-7; D may be TRBD1 (5 bases). Germline values: CDR1 SEHNR, CDR2 FQNEAQ (reference sequence). CDR3 size: 15 residues. V dropped 5 bases and J dropped 1 base, with 15 bases sitting between them. CDR3 protein: CASSPQWGESYEQYF. The DNA for the CDR3 is TGTGCCAGCAGCCCCCAGTGGGGCGAATCCTACGAGCAGTACTTC. The whole variable domain, filled in from reference TRBV7-9 and TRBJ2-7, reads DTGVSQNPRHKITKRGQNVTFRCDPISEHNRLYWYRQTLGQGPEFLTYFQNEAQLEKSRLLSDRFSAERPKGSFSTLEIQRTEQGDSAMYLCASSPQWGESYEQYFGPGTRLTVT.

This clone was detected once. This chain joins TRBV6-5 and TRBJ1-5; D is ambiguous. The V end was cut by 5 bases, the J end by 10 bases, with 9 bases between. Per the germline V gene, CDR1 is MNHEY and CDR2 is SVGAGI. CDR3 size: 11 residues. The CDR3 is CASSERLPQHF. The DNA for the CDR3 is TGTGCCAGCAGTGAACGTCTTCCCCAGCATTTT.

The chain combines TRBV6-1 with TRBJ2-3, with TRBD2 identical over 8 bases. V lost 6 bases to trimming and J lost 1 base; unmatched junction nucleotides: 0. The CDR3 totals 13 residues. In germline, CDR1 is MNHNS, CDR2 SASEGT. The CDR3 loop is CASRLAGTDTQYF. The CDR3 DNA reads TGTGCCAGCAGACTAGCGGGCACAGATACGCAGTATTTT.

The chain couples TRBV9 to TRBJ1-3; D may be TRBD1 (5 bases). CDR1 SGDLS and CDR2 YYNGEE come from the germline V gene. The V and J ends lost 4 bases and 4 bases respectively, with 15 bases between them. There are 15 residues in the CDR3. The CDR3 spells CASSPTGGVGNTIYF. The CDR3 coding sequence is TGTGCCAGCAGCCCAACCGGGGGGGTCGGAAACACCATATATTTT.

The chain carries TRBV9 and TRBJ2-2; 7 bases map to TRBD1. Germline V gene sequence: CDR1 SGDLS, CDR2 YYNGEE. V gave up 2 bases and J gave up 5 bases; unmatched junction bases: 15. The CDR3 totals 18 residues. CDR3 protein: CASSVVWDSGGRTGELFF. CDR3 sequence (DNA): TGTGCCAGCAGCGTCGTGTGGGACAGCGGCGGTAGGACCGGGGAGCTGTTTTTT.

The CDR3 here is CASTQTSGSHNEQFF. DNA of the CDR3: TGTGCCAGCACCCAGACTAGCGGGAGCCACAATGAGCAGTTCTTC. The J gene is TRBJ2-1, the V gene TRBV27, with 12 bases identical to TRBD2. The germline V gene has CDR1 MNHEY and CDR2 SMNVEV (reference sequence). This CDR3 has 15 amino acids. The V and J ends lost 7 bases and 5 bases, in that order; junction bases with no gene match: 6.

This clone was picked up one time. The rearrangement uses TRBV7-2 and TRBJ1-2; D gene ambiguous. Trimming shortened V by 3 bases and J by 6 bases, and 14 bases separated the two germline ends. The CDR3 has 14 residues. In germline, CDR1 is SGHTA, CDR2 FQGNSA. The CDR3 DNA is TGTGCCAGCAGCTTGGGCGTCGGGAGGGATGGCTACACCTTC. The encoded protein is CASSLGVGRDGYTF.

The chain carries TRBV9 and TRBJ2-3, with 10 bases aligning to TRBD1. This CDR3 has 14 amino acids. Looked up from germline, CDR1 is SGDLS and CDR2 is YYNGEE. With V trimmed by 4 bases and J by 7 bases, 6 bases remained unmatched. DNA for the CDR3: TGTGCCAGCAGCCCCCGGACAGGGGGTAATACGCAGTATTTT. This sequence encodes CASSPRTGGNTQYF.

The gene calls are TRBV4-3 and TRBJ2-1; perhaps TRBD2 as D (6 bases). The CDR3 runs to 14 residues. Trimming took off 3 bases at V and 5 bases at J, with 11 bases between the two ends. Germline V gives CDR1 LGHNA, CDR2 YSLEER. CDR3 nucleotides: TGCGCCAGCAGCCAGGGGGGAACTAACAATGAGCAGTTCTTC. Translating it yields CASSQGGTNNEQFF.

The J gene is TRBJ2-7, the V gene TRBV28; possible D gene TRBD1, 6 bases. The CDR3 spans 14 residues. The V end was cut by 6 bases, the J end by 3 bases, with 15 bases between. Germline lookup yields CDR1 MDHEN and CDR2 SYDVKM. CDR3 residues: CASSPGTPNYEQYF. DNA for the CDR3: TGTGCCAGCAGCCCGGGGACACCGAACTACGAGCAGTACTTC.

This clone was found once. The chain has TRBV5-1 and TRBJ2-7; 8 bases match TRBD1. This CDR3 is built from 15 residues. V trimming: 0 bases; J trimming: 9 bases; junction bases outside the gene matches: 11. Germline CDR1 reads SGHRS; CDR2 reads YFSETQ. The CDR3 is CASSLGDRGLIGQYF. The CDR3, as DNA: TGCGCCAGCAGCTTGGGAGACAGGGGATTAATTGGGCAGTACTTC.

This chain connects TRBV5-1 to TRBJ2-6; D gene unclear. CDR1 is SGHRS and CDR2 is YFSETQ in the germline V gene. Trimming took 2 bases from V and 4 from J, leaving 10 bases between them. The length of the CDR3 is 15 residues. The CDR3 DNA reads TGCGCCAGCAGCTTTTTAGGCACCGGGGCCAACGTCCTGACTTTC. This sequence encodes CASSFLGTGANVLTF.

The chain links TRBV29-1 to TRBJ2-2; 7 bases map to TRBD1. Germline V lookup: CDR1 SQVTM, CDR2 ANQGSEA. This CDR3 has 12 amino acids. Trimming took 5 bases from V and 6 from J; bases not matched to a gene: 3. CDR3 nucleotides: TGCAGCGTTCGGCAGGGGGCCGGGGAGCTGTTTTTT. Encoded protein: CSVRQGAGELFF.

The chain is built from TRBV6-6 and TRBJ1-1; 7 bases match TRBD1. The length of the CDR3 is 14 residues. V shed 2 bases and J 1 base; nucleotides not matched to a gene: 1. Germline CDR1 MNHNY, CDR2 SVGAGI (reference sequence). The CDR3 DNA follows: TGTGCCAGCAGTTACGGGGACAGGAACACTGAAGCTTTCTTT. Translating it yields CASSYGDRNTEAFF.

This chain connects TRBV7-9 to TRBJ2-3, with 12 bases matching TRBD2. The CDR3 consists of 19 residues. The V segment lost 4 bases and the J segment 2 bases; nucleotides outside the gene matches: 13. The germline V gene has CDR1 SEHNR and CDR2 FQNEAQ (reference sequence). CDR3 sequence (DNA): TGTGCCAGCAGCTCCCTAACTAGCGGGGGGCCCCTAACCACAGATACGCAGTATTTT. Protein: CASSSLTSGGPLTTDTQYF.

This chain uses TRBV6-5 with TRBJ1-1; 7 nucleotides match TRBD1. The germline V gene has CDR1 MNHEY and CDR2 SVGAGI. This CDR3 contains 11 residues. Germline trimming cut 6 bases from V and 7 bases from J; bases unmatched to any gene: 2. CDR3 bases: TGTGCCAGCAGGGGGACAGTTGAAGCTTTCTTT. Its protein is CASRGTVEAFF.

The genes are TRBV7-2 and TRBJ2-1; 7 bases align to TRBD2. J gave up 10 bases and V 1 base, and 7 bases lay outside the gene matches. CDR1 SGHTA and CDR2 FQGNSA come from the germline V gene. The CDR3 loop spans 14 amino acids. The CDR3 loop is CASSLGRPSGEQFF. DNA of the CDR3: TGTGCCAGCAGCTTAGGTCGGCCTAGCGGAGAGCAGTTCTTC.

The rearrangement joins TRBV18 to TRBJ1-1; the D is unclear. This CDR3 is built from 15 residues. Trimming took 1 base from V and 3 from J, leaving 12 bases between them. The germline gives CDR1 KGHSH, CDR2 LQKENI. In nucleotides, the CDR3 is TGTGCCAGCTCACCACGAGTAGGCCGGGACACTGAAGCTTTCTTT. This encodes CASSPRVGRDTEAFF.

In nucleotides, the CDR3 is TGTGCCAGCACTTGGGGGCTCTACAATGAGCAGTTCTTC. Encoded protein: CASTWGLYNEQFF. The chain carries TRBV6-1 and TRBJ2-1, with D maybe TRBD1 (6 bases). The CDR3 totals 13 residues. CDR1 is MNHNS and CDR2 is SASEGT in the germline V gene. Trimming pared 7 bases from V and 3 bases from J, leaving 10 bases between.

The chain uses TRBV9 and TRBJ1-1, with 8 bases identical to TRBD1. Germline values: CDR1 SGDLS, CDR2 YYNGEE. Losses at the gene ends were 0 bases for V and 6 bases for J; bases not matched to a gene: 7. This CDR3 has 15 residues. CDR3 sequence reads: CASSVVYRGMAEAFF. The CDR3 DNA follows: TGTGCCAGCAGCGTAGTTTACAGGGGGATGGCTGAAGCTTTCTTT.

Only one count was recorded for this clone. V usage is TRBV7-3 and J usage is TRBJ2-1, with 11 bases matching TRBD2. CDR1 and CDR2 from the germline V gene are SGHTA and FQGTGA. The CDR3 is made up of 15 amino acids. Unmatched junction bases numbered 3, after V lost 5 bases and J lost 3 bases. CDR3 sequence (DNA): TGTGCCAGCAGCCCCCTAGCGGGAGGCTACAATGAGCAGTTCTTC. This sequence encodes CASSPLAGGYNEQFF.